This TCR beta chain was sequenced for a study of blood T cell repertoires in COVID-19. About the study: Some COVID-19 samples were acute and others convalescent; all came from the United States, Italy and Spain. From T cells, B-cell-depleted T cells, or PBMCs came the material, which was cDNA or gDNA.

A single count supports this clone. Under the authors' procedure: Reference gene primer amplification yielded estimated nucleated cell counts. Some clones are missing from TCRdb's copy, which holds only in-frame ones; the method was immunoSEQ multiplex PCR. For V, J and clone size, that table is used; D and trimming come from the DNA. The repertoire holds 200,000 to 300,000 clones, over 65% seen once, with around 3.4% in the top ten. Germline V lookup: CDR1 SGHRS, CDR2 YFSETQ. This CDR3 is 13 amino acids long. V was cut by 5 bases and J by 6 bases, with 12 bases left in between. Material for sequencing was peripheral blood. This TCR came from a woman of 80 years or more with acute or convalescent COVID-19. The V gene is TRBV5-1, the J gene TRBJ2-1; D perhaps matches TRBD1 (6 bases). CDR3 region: CASSTGQINEQFF. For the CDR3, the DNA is TGCGCCAGCAGTACAGGACAGATCAATGAGCAGTTCTTC.